This paragraph reports one T cell receptor (beta chain). The second PCR ran roughly 6 to 12 cycles with a sample-barcoded 5' primer and J-beta primers. TCRdb re-analysed the 5' RACE reads in MiXCR, keeping a single row per CDR3 protein. The sample records about 1.6 million distinct CDR3 sequences, almost 35% being singletons. This entry is derived from a study of blood T cells in healthy people across ages. Per sample, at least 5 micrograms of total RNA were extracted. Germline lookup yields CDR1 SGHTA and CDR2 FQGNSA. The V gene lost 5 bases and the J gene lost 5 bases, with 12 bases spanning the gap. This CDR3 region has 13 residues.

The V gene is TRBV7-2, the J gene TRBJ2-5, with no clear D. The sequence derives from a woman between 25 and 40 years old in good health. Source material: blood. CDR3 residues: CASSTPEWETQYF. For the CDR3, the DNA is TGTGCCAGCAGCACCCCAGAATGGGAGACCCAGTACTTC.